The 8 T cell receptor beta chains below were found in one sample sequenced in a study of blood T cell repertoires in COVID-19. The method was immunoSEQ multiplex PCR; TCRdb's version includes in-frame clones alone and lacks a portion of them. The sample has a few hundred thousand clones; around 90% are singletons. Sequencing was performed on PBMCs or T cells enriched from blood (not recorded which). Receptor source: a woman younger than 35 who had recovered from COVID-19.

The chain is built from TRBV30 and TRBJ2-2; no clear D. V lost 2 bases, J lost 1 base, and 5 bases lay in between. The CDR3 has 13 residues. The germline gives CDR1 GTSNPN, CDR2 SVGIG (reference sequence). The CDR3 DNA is TGTGCCTGGAGTCCCAGGAACACCGGGGAGCTGTTTTTT. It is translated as CAWSPRNTGELFF.

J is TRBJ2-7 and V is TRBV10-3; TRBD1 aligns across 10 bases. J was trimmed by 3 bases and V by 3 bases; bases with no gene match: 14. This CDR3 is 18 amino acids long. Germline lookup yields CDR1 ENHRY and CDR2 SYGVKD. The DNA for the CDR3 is TGTGCCATCAGTGAACGTCACTCCTCCGGGACAGGGGTCTACGAGCAGTACTTC. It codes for CAISERHSSGTGVYEQYF.

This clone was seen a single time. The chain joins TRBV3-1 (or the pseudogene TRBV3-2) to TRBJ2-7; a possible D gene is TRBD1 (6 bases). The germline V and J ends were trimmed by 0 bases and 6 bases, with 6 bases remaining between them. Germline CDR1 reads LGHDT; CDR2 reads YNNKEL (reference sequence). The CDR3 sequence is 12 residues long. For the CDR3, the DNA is TGTGCCAGCAGCCAAGAAGGGGGCGAGCAGTACTTC. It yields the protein CASSQEGGEQYF.

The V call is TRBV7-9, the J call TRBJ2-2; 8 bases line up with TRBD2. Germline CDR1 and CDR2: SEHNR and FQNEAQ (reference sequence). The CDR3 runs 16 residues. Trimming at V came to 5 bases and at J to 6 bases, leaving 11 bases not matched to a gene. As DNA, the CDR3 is TGTGCCAGCAGCACAACTAGCGGTGGTTGGTCCGGGGAGCTGTTTTTT. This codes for CASSTTSGGWSGELFF.

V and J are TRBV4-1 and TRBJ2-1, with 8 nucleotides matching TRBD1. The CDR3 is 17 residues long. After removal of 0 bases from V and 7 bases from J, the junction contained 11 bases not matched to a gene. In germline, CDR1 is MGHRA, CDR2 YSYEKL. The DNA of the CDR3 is TGCGCCAGCAGCCAAGATCCTCCGGCAGGGGGCTGGAATGAGCAGTTCTTC. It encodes CASSQDPPAGGWNEQFF.

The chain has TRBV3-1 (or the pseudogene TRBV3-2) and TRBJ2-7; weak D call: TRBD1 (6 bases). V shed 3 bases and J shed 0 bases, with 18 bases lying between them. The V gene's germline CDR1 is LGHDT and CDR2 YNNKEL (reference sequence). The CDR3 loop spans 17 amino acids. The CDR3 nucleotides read TGTGCCAGCAGCCAGACAGACAGGATTGGGGGCTCCTACGAGCAGTACTTC. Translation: CASSQTDRIGGSYEQYF.

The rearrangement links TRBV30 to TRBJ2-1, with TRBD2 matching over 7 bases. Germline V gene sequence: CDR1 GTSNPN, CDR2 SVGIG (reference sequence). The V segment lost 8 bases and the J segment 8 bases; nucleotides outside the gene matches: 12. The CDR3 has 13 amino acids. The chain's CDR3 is CAGKRGALYEQFF. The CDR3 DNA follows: TGTGCCGGAAAGCGGGGAGCCCTATATGAGCAGTTCTTC.

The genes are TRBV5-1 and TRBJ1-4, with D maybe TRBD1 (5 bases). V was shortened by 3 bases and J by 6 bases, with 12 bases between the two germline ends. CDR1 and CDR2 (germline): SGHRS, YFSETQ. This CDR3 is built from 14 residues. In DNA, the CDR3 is TGCGCCAGCAGCTGGACAACTGGGGATGAAAAACTGTTTTTT. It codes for CASSWTTGDEKLFF. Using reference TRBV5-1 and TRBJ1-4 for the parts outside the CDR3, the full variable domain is KAGVTQTPRYLIKTRGQQVTLSCSPISGHRSVSWYQQTPGQGLQFLFEYFSETQRNKGNFPGRFSGRQFSNSRSEMNVSTLELGDSALYLCASSWTTGDEKLFFGSGTQLSVL.